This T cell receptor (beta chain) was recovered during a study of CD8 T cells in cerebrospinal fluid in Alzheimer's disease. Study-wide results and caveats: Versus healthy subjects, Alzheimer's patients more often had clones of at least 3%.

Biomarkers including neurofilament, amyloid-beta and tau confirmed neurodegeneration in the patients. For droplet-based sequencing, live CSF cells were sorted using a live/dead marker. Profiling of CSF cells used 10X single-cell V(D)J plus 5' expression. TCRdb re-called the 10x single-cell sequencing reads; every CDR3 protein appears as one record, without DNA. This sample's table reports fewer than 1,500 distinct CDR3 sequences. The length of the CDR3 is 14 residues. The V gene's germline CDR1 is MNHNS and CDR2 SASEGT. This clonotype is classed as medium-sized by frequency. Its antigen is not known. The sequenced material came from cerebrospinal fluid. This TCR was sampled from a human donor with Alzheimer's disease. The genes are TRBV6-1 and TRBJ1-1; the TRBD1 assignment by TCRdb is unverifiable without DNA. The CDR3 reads CASTLYGGDTEAFF.